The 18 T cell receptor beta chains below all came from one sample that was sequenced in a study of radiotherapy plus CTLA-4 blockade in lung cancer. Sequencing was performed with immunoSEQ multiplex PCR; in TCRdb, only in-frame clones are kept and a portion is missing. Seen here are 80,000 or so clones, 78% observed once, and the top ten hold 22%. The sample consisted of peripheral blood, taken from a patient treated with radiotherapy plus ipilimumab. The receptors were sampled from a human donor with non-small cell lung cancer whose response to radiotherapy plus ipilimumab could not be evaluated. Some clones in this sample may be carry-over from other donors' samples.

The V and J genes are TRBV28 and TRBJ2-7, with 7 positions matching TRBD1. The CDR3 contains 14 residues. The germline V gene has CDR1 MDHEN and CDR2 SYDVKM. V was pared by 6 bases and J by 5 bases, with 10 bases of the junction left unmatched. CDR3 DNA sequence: TGTGCCAGCAGACCCCCTTACAGGGGCGACGAGCAGTACTTC. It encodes CASRPPYRGDEQYF.

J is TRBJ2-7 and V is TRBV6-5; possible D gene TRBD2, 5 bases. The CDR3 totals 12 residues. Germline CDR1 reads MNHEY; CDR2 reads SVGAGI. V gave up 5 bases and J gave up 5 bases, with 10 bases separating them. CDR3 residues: CASSGRRDEQYF. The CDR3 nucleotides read TGTGCCAGCAGTGGCAGGCGGGACGAGCAGTACTTC.

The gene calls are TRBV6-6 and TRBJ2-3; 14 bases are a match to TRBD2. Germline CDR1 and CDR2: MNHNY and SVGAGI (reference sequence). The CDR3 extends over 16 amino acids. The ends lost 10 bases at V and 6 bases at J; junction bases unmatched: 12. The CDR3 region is CATGTSGGTRLDTQYF. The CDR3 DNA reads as TGTGCCACCGGGACTAGCGGGGGTACCCGTTTGGATACGCAGTATTTT.

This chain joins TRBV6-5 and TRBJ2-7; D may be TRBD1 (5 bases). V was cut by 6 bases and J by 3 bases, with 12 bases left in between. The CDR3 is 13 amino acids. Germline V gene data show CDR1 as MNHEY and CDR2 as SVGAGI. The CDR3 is CASRPGSGYEQYF. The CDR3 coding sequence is TGTGCCAGCAGACCAGGGTCCGGCTACGAGCAGTACTTC.

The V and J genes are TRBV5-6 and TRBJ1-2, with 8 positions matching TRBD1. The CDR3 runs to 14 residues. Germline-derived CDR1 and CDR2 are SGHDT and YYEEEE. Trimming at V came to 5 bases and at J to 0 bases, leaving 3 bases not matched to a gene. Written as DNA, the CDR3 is TGTGCCAGCAGACCAGGGGGCGCTAACTATGGCTACACCTTC. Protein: CASRPGGANYGYTF.

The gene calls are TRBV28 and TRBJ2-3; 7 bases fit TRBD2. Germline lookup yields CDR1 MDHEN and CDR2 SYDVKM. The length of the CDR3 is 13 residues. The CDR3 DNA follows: TGTGTGCACGCGGGGGATCTCACAGATACGCAGTATTTT. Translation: CVHAGDLTDTQYF.

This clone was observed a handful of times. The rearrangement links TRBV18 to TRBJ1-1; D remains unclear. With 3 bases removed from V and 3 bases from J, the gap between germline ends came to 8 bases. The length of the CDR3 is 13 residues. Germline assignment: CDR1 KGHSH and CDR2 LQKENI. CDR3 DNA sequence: TGTGCCAGCTCACCGTACGGGGACACTGAAGCTTTCTTT. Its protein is CASSPYGDTEAFF.

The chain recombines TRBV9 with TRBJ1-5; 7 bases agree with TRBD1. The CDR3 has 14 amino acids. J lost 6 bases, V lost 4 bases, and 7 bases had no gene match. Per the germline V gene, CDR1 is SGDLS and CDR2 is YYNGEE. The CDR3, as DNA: TGTGCCAGCAGCCCGAGACAGGGCGGTCAGCCCCAGCATTTT. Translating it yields CASSPRQGGQPQHF.

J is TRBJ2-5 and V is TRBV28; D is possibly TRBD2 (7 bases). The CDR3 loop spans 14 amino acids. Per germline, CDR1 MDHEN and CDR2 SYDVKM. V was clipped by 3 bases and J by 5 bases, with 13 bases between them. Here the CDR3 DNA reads TGTGCCAGCAGTTTGGGGGGGGCGGAGGAGACCCAGTACTTC. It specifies CASSLGGAEETQYF. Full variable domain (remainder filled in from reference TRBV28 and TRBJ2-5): DVKVTQSSRYLVKRTGEKVFLECVQDMDHENMFWYRQDPGLGLRLIYFSYDVKMKEKGDIPEGYSVSREKKERFSLILESASTNQTSMYLCASSLGGAEETQYFGPGTRLLVL.

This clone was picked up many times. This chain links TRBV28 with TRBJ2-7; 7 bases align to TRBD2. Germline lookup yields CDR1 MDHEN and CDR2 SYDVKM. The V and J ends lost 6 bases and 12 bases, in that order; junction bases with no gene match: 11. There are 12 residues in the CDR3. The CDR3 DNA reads TGTGCCAGCAGCTACGGACGGGGCGGGGGGTACTTC. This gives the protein CASSYGRGGGYF.

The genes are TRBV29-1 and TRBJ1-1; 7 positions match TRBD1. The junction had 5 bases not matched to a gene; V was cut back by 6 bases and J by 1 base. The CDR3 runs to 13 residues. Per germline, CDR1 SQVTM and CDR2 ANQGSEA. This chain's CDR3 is CSVQGQQNTEAFF. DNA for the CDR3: TGCAGCGTGCAGGGACAGCAGAACACTGAAGCTTTCTTT.

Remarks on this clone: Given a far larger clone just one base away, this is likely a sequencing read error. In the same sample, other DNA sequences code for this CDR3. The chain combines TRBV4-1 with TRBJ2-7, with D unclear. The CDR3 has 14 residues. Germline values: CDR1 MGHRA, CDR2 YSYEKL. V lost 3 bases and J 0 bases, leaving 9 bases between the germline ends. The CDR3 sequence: CASSQGFSSYEQYF. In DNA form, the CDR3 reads TGCGCCAGCAGCCAGGGCTTTAGCTCCTACGAGCAGTACTTC.

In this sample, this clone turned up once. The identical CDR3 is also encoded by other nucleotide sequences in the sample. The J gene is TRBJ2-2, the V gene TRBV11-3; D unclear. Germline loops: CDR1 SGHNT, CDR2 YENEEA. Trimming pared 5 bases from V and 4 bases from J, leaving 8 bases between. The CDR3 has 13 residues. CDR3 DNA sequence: TGTGCCAGCAGCCTAACGGGCACCGGGGAGCTGTTTTTT. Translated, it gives CASSLTGTGELFF.

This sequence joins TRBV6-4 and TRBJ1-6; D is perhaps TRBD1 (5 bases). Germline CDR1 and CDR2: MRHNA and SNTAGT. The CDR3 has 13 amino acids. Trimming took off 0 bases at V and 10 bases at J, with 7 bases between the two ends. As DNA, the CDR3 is TGTGCCAGCAGTGACTCGCGGGGGTCACCCCTCCACTTT. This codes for CASSDSRGSPLHF.

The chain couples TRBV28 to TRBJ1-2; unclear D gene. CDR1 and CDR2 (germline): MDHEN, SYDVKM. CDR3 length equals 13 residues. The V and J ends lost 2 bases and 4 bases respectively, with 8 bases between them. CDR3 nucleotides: TGTGCCAGCAGTTTAGAGGGCGGCTATGGCTACACCTTC. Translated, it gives CASSLEGGYGYTF.

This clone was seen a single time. The CDR3 DNA sequence: TGTGCCAGCCAAGGGGGGGGAAGCAATCAGCCCCAGCATTTT. Its protein is CASQGGGSNQPQHF. V is TRBV28 and J is TRBJ1-5, with D perhaps TRBD1 (6 bases). V dropped 8 bases and J dropped 1 base, with 12 bases sitting between them. The CDR3 is 14 residues long. Germline V CDR1 and CDR2: MDHEN, SYDVKM.

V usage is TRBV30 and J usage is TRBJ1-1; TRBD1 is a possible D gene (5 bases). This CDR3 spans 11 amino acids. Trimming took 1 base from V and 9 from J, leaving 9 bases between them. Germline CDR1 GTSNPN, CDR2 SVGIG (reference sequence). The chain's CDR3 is CAWSGQSKAFF. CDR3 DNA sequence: TGTGCCTGGAGTGGACAGTCAAAAGCTTTCTTT.

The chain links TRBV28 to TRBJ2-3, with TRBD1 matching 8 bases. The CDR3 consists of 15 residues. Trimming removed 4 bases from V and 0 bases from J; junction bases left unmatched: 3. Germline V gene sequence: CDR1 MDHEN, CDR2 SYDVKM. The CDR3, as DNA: TGTGCCAGCAGTTCCCGGGACAGGAGCACAGATACGCAGTATTTT. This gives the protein CASSSRDRSTDTQYF.